The present T cell receptor (beta chain) was sequenced within a study of blood T cell dynamics during melanoma immunotherapy. Repertoires were generated with immunoSEQ multiplex PCR, while TCRdb's copy carries only in-frame clones and drops some. The sample includes 8,000 to 10,000 clones, 70% to 90% of them seen just once. Sample time point: pre-treatment baseline. This clone was recorded only once. Germline V gene data show CDR1 as MDHEN and CDR2 as SYDVKM. The CDR3 loop spans 12 amino acids. V was clipped by 7 bases and J by 5 bases, with 11 bases between them. The specimen was blood, collected from a patient treated with checkpoint blockade. The TCR sequence derives from a human donor with melanoma. J is TRBJ2-5 and V is TRBV28; D ambiguous. The CDR3 nucleotides read TGTGCCAGCAAACGGCAGCCGGAGACCCAGTACTTC. It codes for CASKRQPETQYF.